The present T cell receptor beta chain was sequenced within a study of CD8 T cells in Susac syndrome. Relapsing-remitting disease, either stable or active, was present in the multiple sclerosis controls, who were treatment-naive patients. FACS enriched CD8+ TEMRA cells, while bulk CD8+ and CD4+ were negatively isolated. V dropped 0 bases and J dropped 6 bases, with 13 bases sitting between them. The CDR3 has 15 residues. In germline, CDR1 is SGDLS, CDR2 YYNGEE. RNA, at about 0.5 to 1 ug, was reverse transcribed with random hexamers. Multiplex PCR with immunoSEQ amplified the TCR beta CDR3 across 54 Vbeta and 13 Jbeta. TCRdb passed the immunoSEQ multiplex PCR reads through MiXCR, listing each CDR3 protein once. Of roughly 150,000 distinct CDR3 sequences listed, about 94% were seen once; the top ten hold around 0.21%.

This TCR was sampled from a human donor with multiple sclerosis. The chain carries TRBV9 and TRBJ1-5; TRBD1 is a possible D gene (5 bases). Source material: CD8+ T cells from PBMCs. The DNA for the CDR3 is TGTGCCAGCAGCGTAGCGGGGGAGTTCGGTCAGCCCCAGCATTTT. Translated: CASSVAGEFGQPQHF. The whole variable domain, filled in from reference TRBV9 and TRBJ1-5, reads DSGVTQTPKHLITATGQRVTLRCSPRSGDLSVYWYQQSLDQGLQFLIQYYNGEERAKGNILERFSAQQFPDLHSELNLSSLELGDSALYFCASSVAGEFGQPQHFGDGTRLSIL.